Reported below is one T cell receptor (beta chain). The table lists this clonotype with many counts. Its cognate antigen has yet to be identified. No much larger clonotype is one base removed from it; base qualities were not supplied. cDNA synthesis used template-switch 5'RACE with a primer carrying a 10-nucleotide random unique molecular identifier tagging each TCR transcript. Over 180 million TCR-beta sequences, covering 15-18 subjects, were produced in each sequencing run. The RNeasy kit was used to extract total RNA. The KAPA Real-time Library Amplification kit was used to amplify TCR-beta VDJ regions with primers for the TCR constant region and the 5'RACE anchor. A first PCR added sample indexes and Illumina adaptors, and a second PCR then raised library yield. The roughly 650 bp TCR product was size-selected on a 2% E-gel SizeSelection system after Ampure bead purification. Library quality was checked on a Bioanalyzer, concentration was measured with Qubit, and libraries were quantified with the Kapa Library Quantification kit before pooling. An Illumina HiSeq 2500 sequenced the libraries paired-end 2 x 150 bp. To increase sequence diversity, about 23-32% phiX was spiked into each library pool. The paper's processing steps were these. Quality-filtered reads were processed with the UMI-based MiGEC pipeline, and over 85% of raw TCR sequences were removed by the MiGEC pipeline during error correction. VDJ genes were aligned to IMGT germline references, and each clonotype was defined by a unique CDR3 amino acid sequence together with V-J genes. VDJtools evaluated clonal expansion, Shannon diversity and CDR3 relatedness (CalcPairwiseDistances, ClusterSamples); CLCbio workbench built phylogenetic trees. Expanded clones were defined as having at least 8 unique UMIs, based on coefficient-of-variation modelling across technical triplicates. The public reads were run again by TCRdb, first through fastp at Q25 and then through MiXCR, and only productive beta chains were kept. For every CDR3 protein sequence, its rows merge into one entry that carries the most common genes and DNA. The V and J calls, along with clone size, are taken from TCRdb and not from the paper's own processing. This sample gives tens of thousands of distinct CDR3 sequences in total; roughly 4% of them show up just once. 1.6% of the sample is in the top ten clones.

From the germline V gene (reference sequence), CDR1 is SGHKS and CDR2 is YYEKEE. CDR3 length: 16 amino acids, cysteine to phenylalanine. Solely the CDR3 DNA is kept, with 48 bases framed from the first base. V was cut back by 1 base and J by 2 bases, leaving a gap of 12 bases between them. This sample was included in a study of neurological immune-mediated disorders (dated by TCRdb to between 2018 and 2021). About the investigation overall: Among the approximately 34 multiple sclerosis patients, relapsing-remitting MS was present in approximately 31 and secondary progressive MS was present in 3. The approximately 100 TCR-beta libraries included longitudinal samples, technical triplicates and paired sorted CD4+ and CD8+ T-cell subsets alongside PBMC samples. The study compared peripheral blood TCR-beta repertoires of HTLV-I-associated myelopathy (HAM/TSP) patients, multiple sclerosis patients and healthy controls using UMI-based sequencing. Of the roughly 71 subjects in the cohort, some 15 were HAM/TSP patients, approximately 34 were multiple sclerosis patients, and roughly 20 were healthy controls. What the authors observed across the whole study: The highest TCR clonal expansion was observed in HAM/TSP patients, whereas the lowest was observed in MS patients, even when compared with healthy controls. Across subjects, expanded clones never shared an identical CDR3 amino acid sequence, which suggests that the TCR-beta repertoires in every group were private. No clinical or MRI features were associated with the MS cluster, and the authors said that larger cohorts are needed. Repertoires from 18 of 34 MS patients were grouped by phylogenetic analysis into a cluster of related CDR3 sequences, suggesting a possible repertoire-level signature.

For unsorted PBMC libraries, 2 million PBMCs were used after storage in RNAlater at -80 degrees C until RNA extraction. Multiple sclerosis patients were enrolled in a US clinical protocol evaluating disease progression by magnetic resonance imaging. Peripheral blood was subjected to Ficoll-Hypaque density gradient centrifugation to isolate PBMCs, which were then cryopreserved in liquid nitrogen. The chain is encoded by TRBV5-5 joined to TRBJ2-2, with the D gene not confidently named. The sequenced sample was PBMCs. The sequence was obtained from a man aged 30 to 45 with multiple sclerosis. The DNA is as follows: TGTGCCAGCAGCTTGTATCTGGGGATCAACACCGGGGAGCTGTTTTTT. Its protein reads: CASSLYLGINTGELFF.